This TCR beta chain was recorded in a study of low-dose radiotherapy and immunotherapy resistance in tumors. Across the study: Priming of first-strand cDNA relied on TRAV- and TRBV-specific primers (covering alpha and beta chains).

Sample time point: before trial treatment. TCRs underwent roughly 19 PCR cycles of amplification with a constant-region primer and V-primer adapter. In vitro transcription amplified the mRNA that had been isolated. TCRdb called the reads again in MiXCR, with one record for every CDR3 protein. Of about 47,000 distinct CDR3 sequences listed, roughly 12% were seen once; the top ten hold about 6.2%. Per the germline V gene, CDR1 is SGHVS and CDR2 is FNYEAQ. The trim removed 0 bases at V and 7 bases at J, leaving 13 bases unmatched. The CDR3 covers 18 residues. Many counts were recorded for this clonotype. This sequence joins TRBV7-6 and TRBJ2-3; 10 positions match TRBD2. The source is a female donor with ovarian cancer. This specimen consisted of PBMCs, obtained before treatment. CDR3 protein: CASSLAGAGGRQANTQYF. DNA of the CDR3: TGTGCCAGCAGCTTAGCGGGAGCGGGGGGGCGCCAAGCGAATACGCAGTATTTT.